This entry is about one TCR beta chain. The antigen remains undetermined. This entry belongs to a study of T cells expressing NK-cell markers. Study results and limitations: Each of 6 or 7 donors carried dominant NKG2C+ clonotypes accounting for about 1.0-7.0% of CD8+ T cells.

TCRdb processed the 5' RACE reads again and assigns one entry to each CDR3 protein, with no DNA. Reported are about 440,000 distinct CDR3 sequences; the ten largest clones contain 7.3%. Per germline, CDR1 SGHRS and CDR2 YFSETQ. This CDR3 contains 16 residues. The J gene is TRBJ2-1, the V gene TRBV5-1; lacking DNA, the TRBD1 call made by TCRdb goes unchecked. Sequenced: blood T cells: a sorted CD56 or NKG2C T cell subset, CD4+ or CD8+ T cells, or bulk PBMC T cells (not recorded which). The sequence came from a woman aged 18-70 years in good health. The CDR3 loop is CASSSPRDRVSNEQFF.